This TCR beta chain was obtained from a study of T cell responses to AZD1222 COVID-19 vaccine. Sequencing was performed with immunoSEQ multiplex PCR; in TCRdb, only in-frame clones are kept and a portion is missing. The data show about 140,000 clones, about 90% seen once. About this clone itself: What it binds is not known.

The CDR3 spans 14 residues. The study's findings and limits: The donors showed a predominance of white British ancestry and of females, with possible underestimation of clonal diversity.

This chain links TRBV7-5 with TRBJ2-7; whether TRBD2, the table's D call, matches the DNA was not checked. TRBV7-5 is deemed a pseudogene. This TCR was sampled from an adult who received the MenACWY meningococcal vaccine as a control. Specimen: peripheral blood, collected 28 days after the second dose of the MenACWY control vaccine. CDR3 sequence reads: CARSLAGLDYEQYF. The CDR3 DNA follows: TGTGCCAGAAGCTTAGCGGGACTCGACTACGAGCAGTACTTC.